A selection of T cell receptor beta chains follows, all from one sample in a study of OX40 agonist ivuxolimab in advanced cancers. The protocol was immunoSEQ multiplex PCR, while the TCRdb copy is restricted to in-frame clones and leaves out a portion. The table includes around 110,000 clones, roughly nine tenths detected once. This sample comprised CD4+ or CD8+ T cells sorted from blood, obtained in a trial of the OX40 agonist ivuxolimab. The receptor source for this set is an adult with an advanced solid tumor such as melanoma, head and neck, liver or kidney cancer. Each CDR3 is given with its conserved first and last residue. A D gene is named only where the DNA matches it firmly. Rows may omit the clone size; those that give it use once, few, many or a size class.

TRBV6-1,.,.,TRBJ1-6,TGTGCCAGCAGTGAACTCCCCGGGCAAGGATCACCCCTCCACTTT,CASSELPGQGSPLHF
TRBV19,.,TRBD1,TRBJ1-5,TGTGCCAGTAACTCCGGGACAGGTACATCTCTCAGCAATCAGCCCCAGCATTTT,CASNSGTGTSLSNQPQHF
TRBV28,.,.,TRBJ1-2,TGTGCCACCCGGACGGGGGCAAACTATGGCTACACCTTC,CATRTGANYGYTF
TRBV28,.,TRBD1,TRBJ2-1,TGTGCCAGCCACCCTTACCCTGGACAGGGAAAGTTCTTC,CASHPYPGQGKFF
TRBV21-1,.,.,TRBJ2-1,TGTGCCAGCAACCTCAGACAGGGACCTTACAATGAGCAGTTCTTC,CASNLRQGPYNEQFF
TRBV4-2,.,.,TRBJ1-5,TGTGCCAGCAGCCAAGACTGGACACATCAGCCCCAGCATTTT,CASSQDWTHQPQHF
TRBV19,.,.,TRBJ1-4,TGTGCCAGTAGTGTGATCGGTGCACCAGCTAATGAAAAACTGTTTTTT,CASSVIGAPANEKLFF
TRBV28,once,.,TRBJ1-2,TGTGCCAGCAGTTTCGGGCAGAAACCTTATGGCTACACCTTC,CASSFGQKPYGYTF
TRBV7-8,once,.,TRBJ1-6,TGTGCCAGCAGCGGGACCCGGAGCGCGTCCTATAATTCACCCCTCCACTTT,CASSGTRSASYNSPLHF
TRBV21-1,.,.,TRBJ2-3,TGTGCCAGCAGCAAAGATGAGCGGGGGGGGCAGTATTTT,CASSKDERGGQYF
TRBV4-1,.,.,TRBJ1-6,TGCGCCAGCAGCCAAGATTTGGATTCACCCCTCCACTTT,CASSQDLDSPLHF
TRBV12-5,.,TRBD1,TRBJ2-1,TGTGCTAGTGGTTTGGCATCCGGGACAGGAGGCTTTTATGAGCAGTTCTTC,CASGLASGTGGFYEQFF
TRBV28,.,.,TRBJ1-1,TGTGCCAGCAGTTTACAGGGTAACACTGAAGCTTTCTTT,CASSLQGNTEAFF
TRBV29-1,.,TRBD1,TRBJ2-7,TGCAGCGGCCAGAATTGGACAGGGGGGACCTACGAGCAGTACTTC,CSGQNWTGGTYEQYF
TRBV15,.,TRBD2,TRBJ2-5,TGTGCCACCAGCAGAGATCCCCTAGCGGGACAAGAGACCCAGTACTTC,CATSRDPLAGQETQYF
TRBV6-1,.,.,TRBJ2-7,TGTGCCAGCAGTAGCAGACAGCCCTACGAGCAGTACTTC,CASSSRQPYEQYF
TRBV7-9,.,.,TRBJ2-7,TGTGCCAGCAGCACTAGCAGTGACTACGAGCAGTACTTC,CASSTSSDYEQYF
TRBV25-1,.,.,TRBJ1-4,TGTGCCAGCAGTGAAGTTCGGGTCTTTAATGAAAAACTGTTTTTT,CASSEVRVFNEKLFF
TRBV5-1,.,TRBD1,TRBJ2-3,TGCGCCAGCAGGCGAGAGGGTGGACAGGGCACAGATACGCAGTATTTT,CASRREGGQGTDTQYF
TRBV5-1,.,.,TRBJ2-7,TGCGCCAGCAGCTTGGGTCAGATGTACGAGCAGTACTTC,CASSLGQMYEQYF
TRBV5-1,.,.,TRBJ2-5,TGCGCCAGCAGACAGGCCCAAGAGACCCAGTACTTC,CASRQAQETQYF
TRBV11-2,.,TRBD2,TRBJ2-7,TGTGCCAGCAGCCAACTAGCGGGGACCTACGAGCAGTACTTC,CASSQLAGTYEQYF
TRBV6-7,.,TRBD1,TRBJ1-5,TGTGCCAGCAGTTACATTCGTTTGGGACAGGGCAATCAGCCCCAGCATTTT,CASSYIRLGQGNQPQHF
TRBV28,.,.,TRBJ2-5,TGTGCCAGCAGTTTATTGGGTGAGCAGTACTTC,CASSLLGEQYF
TRBV4-3,.,.,TRBJ1-4,TGCGCCAGCAGCCAAGATCATACAGGGAGTAATGAAAAACTGTTTTTT,CASSQDHTGSNEKLFF
TRBV11-2,.,.,TRBJ1-6,TGTGCCAGCAGCTTAGATCTGCCCCGGAATGGGAATTCACCCCTCCACTTT,CASSLDLPRNGNSPLHF
TRBV9,.,.,TRBJ2-2,TGTGCCAGCAGCGTACGGACGAACACCGGGGAGCTGTTTTTT,CASSVRTNTGELFF
TRBV6-1,.,.,TRBJ1-2,TGTGCCAGCAGTCTGGGGGCGTATGGCTACACCTTC,CASSLGAYGYTF
TRBV9,.,TRBD2,TRBJ2-4,TGTGCCAGCAGCGTAGGCGGGGGGGCTCCCAACATTCAGTACTTC,CASSVGGGAPNIQYF
TRBV18,.,TRBD1,TRBJ1-1,TGTGCCAGCTCACCACCGACAGGGGCCGTAAGCTTAGAAGCTTTCTTT,CASSPPTGAVSLEAFF
TRBV27,once,TRBD1,TRBJ2-3,TGTGCCAGCAGTGGCCCGGCACGGGACAGGGGCCGCAGCGGGGGTATCACAGATACGCAGTATTTT,CASSGPARDRGRSGGITDTQYF
TRBV7-2,.,TRBD1,TRBJ1-4,TGTGCCAGCAGCTTAGACAGGGGAAATGAAAAACTGTTTTTT,CASSLDRGNEKLFF
TRBV2,.,.,TRBJ1-2,TGTGCCAGCAGTGTCGGGCAGGGTGGGTATGGCTACACCTTC,CASSVGQGGYGYTF
TRBV5-4,.,TRBD1,TRBJ2-7,TGTGCCAGCAGCTTGGACAGGGGGTTGTTTCCCTACTACGAGCAGTACTTC,CASSLDRGLFPYYEQYF
TRBV7-9,.,.,TRBJ2-3,TGTGCCAGCAGCTTAGGGGCCCGCGGGGCCACAGATACGCAGTATTTT,CASSLGARGATDTQYF
TRBV5-3,.,TRBD1,TRBJ1-6,TGTGCCAGCAGCAAGGACAGGGGCCTGTCACCCCTCCACTTT,CASSKDRGLSPLHF
TRBV7-9,.,.,TRBJ1-2,TGTGCCAGCAGCTTAGGGGCAGGGGAGATCTATGGCTACACCTTC,CASSLGAGEIYGYTF
TRBV7-2,.,.,TRBJ1-5,TGTGCCAGCAGCCCCCGGGACACCGGGGATCAGCCCCAGCATTTT,CASSPRDTGDQPQHF
TRBV12-5,.,TRBD1,TRBJ1-5,TGTGCTAGTGGTTTGACTGACAGGGGGCGGGGGCAGCCCCAGCATTTT,CASGLTDRGRGQPQHF
TRBV7-2,once,.,TRBJ2-1,TGTGCCAGCAGAATTGGCACAGTTCACCCCGACCAGTTCTTC,CASRIGTVHPDQFF
TRBV11-3,.,TRBD1,TRBJ2-1,TGTGCCAGCAGCGAATGGACAGGGTGGGGGAACAATGAGCAGTTCTTC,CASSEWTGWGNNEQFF
TRBV5-4,.,TRBD1,TRBJ2-5,TGTGCCAGCAGCCCAGGACAGGGGAGCCAAGAGACCCAGTACTTC,CASSPGQGSQETQYF
TRBV30,.,.,TRBJ1-4,TGTGCCTGGAGTGTACAGCTTAGAGCAACTAATGAAAAACTGTTTTTT,CAWSVQLRATNEKLFF
TRBV29-1,once,.,TRBJ2-3,TGCAGCGTTGAAAGAGGAACAGATACGCAGTATTTT,CSVERGTDTQYF
TRBV7-2,.,.,TRBJ2-1,TGTGCCAGCAGCTTAGCCGTGGAAGGTGAGCAGTTCTTC,CASSLAVEGEQFF
TRBV6-4,.,.,TRBJ2-3,TGTGCCAGCAGTGACCAGAAAGGAGATACGCAGTATTTT,CASSDQKGDTQYF
TRBV18,.,.,TRBJ2-5,TGTGCCAGCTCACGGTTTTCCGAAGAGACCCAGTACTTC,CASSRFSEETQYF
TRBV10-3,.,TRBD1,TRBJ1-1,TGTGCCATCAACCCTGGACAGGTACCGAACACTGAAGCTTTCTTT,CAINPGQVPNTEAFF
TRBV7-9,once,TRBD1,TRBJ1-5,TGTGCCAGCAGCTCCGTGTGGGGACAGGTTAGCGGGACCAATCAGCCCCAGCATTTT,CASSSVWGQVSGTNQPQHF